This entry lists 20 T cell receptor beta chains sequenced from one sample in a study of control samples from healthy donors and cancer patients. The data were produced by immunoSEQ multiplex PCR, yet TCRdb's version contains in-frame clones alone and is incomplete. The data hold tens of thousands of clones, with over 65% observed a single time. The sequenced material came from blood. These receptors were taken from a man aged 45-65 years in good health.

This clone was found once. The chain joins TRBV2 to TRBJ1-2; D not resolved. Germline V gene data show CDR1 as SNHLY and CDR2 as FYNNEI. V was pared by 3 bases and J by 8 bases, with 22 bases between. CDR3 length: 16 residues. The chain's CDR3 is CASSDWAAGSREGYTF. CDR3 nucleotide sequence: TGTGCCAGCAGTGATTGGGCGGCAGGCTCCCGCGAGGGCTACACCTTC.

The J gene is TRBJ2-3, the V gene TRBV6-5; no firm D call. The germline V and J ends were trimmed by 5 bases and 0 bases, with 9 bases remaining between them. Germline loops: CDR1 MNHEY, CDR2 SVGAGI. The CDR3 runs to 14 residues. The CDR3 bases are TGTGCCAGCAGTCGCTTGACTAGCACAGATACGCAGTATTTT. Its translation: CASSRLTSTDTQYF.

This clone was counted only a few times. V is TRBV10-3 and J is TRBJ2-7; TRBD2 aligns across 10 bases. V gave up 4 bases and J gave up 4 bases; unmatched junction bases: 7. CDR3 size: 15 residues. Germline V lookup: CDR1 ENHRY, CDR2 SYGVKD. The CDR3 DNA follows: TGTGCCATCAGTGCCCCTAGCGGGAGTACTTACGAGCAGTACTTC. This encodes CAISAPSGSTYEQYF.

This clone has only one observation. The chain has TRBV7-2 and TRBJ2-2, with 7 bases that match TRBD2. Germline V lookup: CDR1 SGHTA, CDR2 FQGNSA. The V and J ends lost 3 bases and 1 base, in that order; junction bases with no gene match: 5. CDR3 size: 16 residues. The CDR3 DNA follows: TGTGCCAGCAGCTTCCGACGCGGGAGGAACACCGGGGAGCTGTTTTTT. Its protein product is CASSFRRGRNTGELFF.

This sequence joins TRBV11-3 and TRBJ2-1, with D unresolved. Between the trimmed V and J ends, which lost 6 bases and 3 bases, there was a span of 6 bases. Germline-derived CDR1 and CDR2 are SGHNT and YENEEA. The length of the CDR3 is 12 residues. The CDR3 bases are TGTGCCAGCAGACGCGACTACAATGAGCAGTTCTTC. Residues: CASRRDYNEQFF.

This clone appeared a few times. The chain combines TRBV1 with TRBJ2-1; the table names TRBD2, a call not compared with the DNA. TRBV1 is classified as a pseudogene. The CDR3 runs 14 residues. The CDR3 DNA sequence: TGCACCGAGGGCCCCCTAGCTACCTACAATGAGCAGTTCTTC. Amino acids: CTEGPLATYNEQFF.

The chain carries TRBV5-1 and TRBJ2-5; D possibly uses TRBD1 or TRBD2 (6 bases each). Germline lookup yields CDR1 SGHRS and CDR2 YFSETQ. This CDR3 region has 13 residues. V dropped 4 bases and J dropped 5 bases, with 12 bases sitting between them. The CDR3 DNA reads TGCGCCAGCAGCCGAGGGGGGAGGGAGACCCAGTACTTC. Translation: CASSRGGRETQYF.

In DNA form, the CDR3 reads TGTGCCATCCCCGGGACAGGGGATGAGCAGTTCTTC. Its protein is CAIPGTGDEQFF. J is TRBJ2-1 and V is TRBV6-5, with 10 positions matching TRBD1. The length of the CDR3 is 12 residues. Trimming cost V 10 bases and J 8 bases; bases outside gene matches: 5. CDR1 and CDR2 from the germline V gene are MNHEY and SVGAGI.

This clone is a singleton in its sample. V and J are TRBV18 and TRBJ2-7, with D possibly being TRBD1 (5 bases). The germline CDR1 and CDR2 sequences are KGHSH and LQKENI. Trimming stripped 10 bases from V and 5 bases from J, with 18 bases between. The length of the CDR3 is 13 residues. The DNA for the CDR3 is TGTGCCACCTCCGGTCAGGGTTTAAACGAGCAGTACTTC. Residues: CATSGQGLNEQYF.

The chain links TRBV18 to TRBJ2-2, with 10 nucleotides matching TRBD2. V was pared by 1 base and J by 4 bases, with 3 bases of the junction left unmatched. This CDR3 is built from 16 residues. Germline CDR1 KGHSH, CDR2 LQKENI. This CDR3 is CASSPLLAGGTGELFF. The CDR3 coding sequence is TGTGCCAGCTCACCACTCTTAGCGGGAGGCACCGGGGAGCTGTTTTTT.

This clone was seen a single time. The CDR3 DNA reads TGTGCCAGCAGCCAGTTTGGTAGCGGTCTCTACGAGCAGTACTTC. Translating it yields CASSQFGSGLYEQYF. This rearrangement joins TRBV3-1 (or the pseudogene TRBV3-2) to TRBJ2-7, with a weak D call TRBD2 (6 bases). The germline CDR1 and CDR2 sequences are LGHDT and YNNKEL (reference sequence). The CDR3 contains 15 residues. Trimming took 3 bases from V and 3 from J, leaving 15 bases between them.

This clone was picked up one time. V gene TRBV29-1 combines with J gene TRBJ1-1, with unresolved D. Germline CDR1 and CDR2: SQVTM and ANQGSEA. The CDR3 runs 13 residues. With 4 bases removed from V and 1 base from J, the gap between germline ends came to 10 bases. The CDR3 protein is CSVVYQENTEAFF. CDR3 coding DNA: TGCAGCGTTGTTTATCAGGAGAACACTGAAGCTTTCTTT.

V and J are TRBV9 and TRBJ2-2; no definite D call. The CDR3 is 15 amino acids. Trimming took 0 bases from V and 5 from J, leaving 11 bases between them. CDR1 and CDR2 (germline): SGDLS, YYNGEE. This chain's CDR3 is CASSVGSLRTGELFF. CDR3 DNA: TGTGCCAGCAGCGTAGGGTCGTTGCGGACCGGGGAGCTGTTTTTT.

The CDR3: CASSVAEGSANYGYTF. CDR3 in DNA: TGTGCCAGCAGCGTAGCGGAGGGATCTGCTAACTATGGCTACACCTTC. The chain uses TRBV9 and TRBJ1-2; D ambiguous. Trimming cost V 0 bases and J 0 bases, with 12 bases left between them. This CDR3 is built from 16 residues. Germline V gene lookup returns CDR1 SGDLS and CDR2 YYNGEE.

This sequence joins TRBV28 and TRBJ2-5; D is perhaps TRBD2 (6 bases). V was cut by 4 bases and J by 5 bases, with 17 bases left in between. The CDR3 length is 15 residues. Germline assignment: CDR1 MDHEN and CDR2 SYDVKM. CDR3 nucleotide sequence: TGTGCCAGCAGTTCGCGGGACCCAGGGAAGGAGACCCAGTACTTC. Its protein product is CASSSRDPGKETQYF.

This clone has more than one count but fewer than ten. V is TRBV19 and J is TRBJ2-7; no firm D call. Germline assignment: CDR1 LNHDA and CDR2 SQIVND (reference sequence). The CDR3 covers 14 residues. Trimming shortened V by 7 bases and J by 2 bases, and 15 bases separated the two germline ends. In DNA, the CDR3 is TGTGCCAGTATATTGGACGGAAATACCTACGAGCAGTACTTC. The encoded protein is CASILDGNTYEQYF. Using reference TRBV19 and TRBJ2-7 for the parts outside the CDR3, the full variable domain is DGGITQSPKYLFRKEGQNVTLSCEQNLNHDAMYWYRQDPGQGLRLIYYSQIVNDFQKGDIAEGYSVSREKKESFPLTVTSAQKNPTAFYLCASILDGNTYEQYFGPGTRLTVT.

The CDR3 is CASSQYQGGGQPQHF. CDR3 DNA sequence: TGTGCCAGCAGCCAATATCAGGGGGGAGGTCAGCCCCAGCATTTT. This chain joins TRBV4-2 and TRBJ1-5; 7 bases match TRBD1. Germline CDR1 LGHNA, CDR2 YNFKEQ. Losses at the gene ends were 2 bases for V and 6 bases for J; bases not matched to a gene: 7. The CDR3 spans 15 residues.

This clone was counted a few times. The chain uses TRBV12-3 or TRBV12-4 and TRBJ2-5; no firm D call. Deletions cut 1 base from V and 3 bases from J, with 6 bases between. The length of the CDR3 is 13 residues. The CDR3 loop reads CASSLGLKETQYF. DNA of the CDR3: TGTGCCAGCAGTTTAGGGCTGAAAGAGACCCAGTACTTC.

The chain uses TRBV18 and TRBJ2-4; D might be TRBD2 (6 bases). V shed 5 bases and J shed 9 bases, with 14 bases lying between them. CDR1 is KGHSH, CDR2 LQKENI, per germline. The length of the CDR3 is 13 residues. The CDR3 here is CASSSTSSGIQYF. The CDR3 nucleotides read TGTGCCAGCTCATCGACTAGTTCCGGCATTCAGTACTTC.

The chain joins TRBV2 to TRBJ1-1, with D perhaps TRBD1 (6 bases). Between the trimmed V and J ends, which lost 10 bases and 0 bases, there was a span of 15 bases. The CDR3 runs 14 residues. Germline CDR1 and CDR2: SNHLY and FYNNEI. CDR3 sequence reads: CATTGDFMNTEAFF. The CDR3 DNA is TGTGCCACGACAGGTGACTTCATGAACACTGAAGCTTTCTTT.